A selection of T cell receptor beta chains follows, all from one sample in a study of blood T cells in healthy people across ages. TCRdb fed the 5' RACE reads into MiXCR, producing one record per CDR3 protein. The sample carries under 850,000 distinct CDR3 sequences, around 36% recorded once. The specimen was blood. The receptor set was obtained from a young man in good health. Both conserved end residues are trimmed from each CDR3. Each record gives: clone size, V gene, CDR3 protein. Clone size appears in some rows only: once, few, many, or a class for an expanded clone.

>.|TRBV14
ASSRLTSGGAVTQY
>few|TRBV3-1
ASSQEEYQPQH
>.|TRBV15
ATSRDPVSLNTEAF
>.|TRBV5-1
ASSPTGGLDYNEQY
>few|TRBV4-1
ASSQGQGTTDTQY
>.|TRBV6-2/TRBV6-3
ASRLQGAGNQPQH
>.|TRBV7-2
ASTQRLADYNEQY
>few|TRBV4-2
ASSQDPLAGPTQETQY
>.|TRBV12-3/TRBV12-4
ASSVERGYNEQY
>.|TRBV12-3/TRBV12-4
VGSLGETQY
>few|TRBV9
ASSAGGVQY
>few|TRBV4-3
ASSLSRGLERTQY
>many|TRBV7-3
ASILGTGILNTEAF
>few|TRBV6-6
ASSYSIADQPQH
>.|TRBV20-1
NAPTTGLSYNEQF
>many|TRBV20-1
SASPAGSYNEQF
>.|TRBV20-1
SATRTDYGYT
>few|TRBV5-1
ASSLEGVYEQY
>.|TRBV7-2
ASSPGTPYTDTQY
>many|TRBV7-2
ASSLQSGHPDEQY
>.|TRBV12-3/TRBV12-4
ASSSRSALQTTDPEQY
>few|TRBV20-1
SVRGSQSWDEKLF
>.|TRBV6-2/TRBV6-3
ASSPAGGQGGDTQY
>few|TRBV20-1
SASPTGSSYGYT
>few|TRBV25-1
ASSAPERRVTDTQY
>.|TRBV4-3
ASSQDLAPGEQY
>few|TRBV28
ASSPRGDSLYNSPLH
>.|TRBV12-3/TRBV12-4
ASSGQANQPRH
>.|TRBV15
ATSRALGEGMNTEAF
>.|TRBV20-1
SARDPRSGGAEAF
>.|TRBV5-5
ASSLGRVLIIYEPDTQY
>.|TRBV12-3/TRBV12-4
ASSRTGGAGRAF
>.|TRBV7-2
ASSTGTAITATQY
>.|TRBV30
AWRIQGGYHEQY
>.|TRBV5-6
ASSFGGWDRVFNGYT
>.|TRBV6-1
ASSRWTGASSTDTRY
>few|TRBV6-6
ASSYTPTPTNEKLF